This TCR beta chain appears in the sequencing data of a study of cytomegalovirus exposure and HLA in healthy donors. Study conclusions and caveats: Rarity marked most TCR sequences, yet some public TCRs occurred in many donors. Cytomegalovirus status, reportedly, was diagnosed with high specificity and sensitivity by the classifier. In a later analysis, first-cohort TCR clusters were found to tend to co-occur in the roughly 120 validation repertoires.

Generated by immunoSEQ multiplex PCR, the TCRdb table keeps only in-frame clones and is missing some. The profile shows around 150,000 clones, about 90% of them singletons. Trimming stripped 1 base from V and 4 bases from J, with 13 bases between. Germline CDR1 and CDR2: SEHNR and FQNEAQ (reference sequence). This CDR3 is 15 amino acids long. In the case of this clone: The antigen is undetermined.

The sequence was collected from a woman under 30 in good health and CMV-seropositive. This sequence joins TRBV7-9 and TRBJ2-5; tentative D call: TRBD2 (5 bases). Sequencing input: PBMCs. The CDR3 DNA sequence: TGTGCCAGCAGCTTAGTGTCCGAGGGAGCAGAGACCCAGTACTTC. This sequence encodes CASSLVSEGAETQYF.